This entry concerns a single T cell receptor beta chain. The sample belongs to a study of blood T cell repertoires in COVID-19. Participants' own reports of clinical history determined their cohort assignment. The V end was cut by 7 bases, the J end by 0 bases, with 15 bases between. This CDR3 comprises 15 residues. Germline V gene sequence: CDR1 SNHLY, CDR2 FYNNEI. Profiling relied on immunoSEQ multiplex PCR, and the TCRdb table lists in-frame clones only, not all of them. The sample lists hundreds of thousands of clones, around nine tenths occurring once. This receptor was identified in a woman between 40 and 55 years old who had recovered from COVID-19. The gene calls are TRBV2 and TRBJ2-5; possibly TRBD2 for D (6 bases). Material: PBMCs or T cells enriched from blood (not recorded which). The CDR3, as DNA: TGTGCCAGCACCCTATCGGGGGTTTACCAAGAGACCCAGTACTTC. It translates to CASTLSGVYQETQYF.